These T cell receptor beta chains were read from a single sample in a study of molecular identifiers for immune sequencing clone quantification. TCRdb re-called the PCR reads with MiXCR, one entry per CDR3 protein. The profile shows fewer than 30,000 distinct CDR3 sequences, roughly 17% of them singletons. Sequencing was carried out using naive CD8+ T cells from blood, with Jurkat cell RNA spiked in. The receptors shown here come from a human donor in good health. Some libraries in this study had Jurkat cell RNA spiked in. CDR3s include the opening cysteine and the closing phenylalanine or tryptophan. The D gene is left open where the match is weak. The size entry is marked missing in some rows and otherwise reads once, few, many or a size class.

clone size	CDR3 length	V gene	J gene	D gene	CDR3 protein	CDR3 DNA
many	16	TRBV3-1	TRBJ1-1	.	CASSQGQGIMNTEAFF	TGTGCCAGCAGCCAAGGTCAGGGGATTATGAACACTGAAGCTTTCTTT
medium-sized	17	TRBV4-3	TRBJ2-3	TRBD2	CASSQLSGGASTDTQYF	TGCGCCAGCAGCCAGCTTAGCGGGGGGGCTAGCACAGATACGCAGTATTTT
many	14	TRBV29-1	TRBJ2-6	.	CSVEKLAGANVLTF	TGCAGCGTTGAAAAACTGGCTGGGGCCAACGTCCTGACTTTC
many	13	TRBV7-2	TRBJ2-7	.	CASSFEGPYEQYF	TGTGCCAGCAGCTTTGAGGGTCCCTACGAGCAGTACTTC
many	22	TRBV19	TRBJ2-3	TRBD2	CASSIRFAGTSGGAANTDTQYF	TGTGCCAGTAGTATCCGTTTCGCCGGGACTAGCGGGGGGGCCGCGAACACAGATACGCAGTATTTT
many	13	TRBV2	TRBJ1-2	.	CASSVHRADGYTF	TGTGCCAGCAGTGTCCACAGGGCTGATGGCTACACCTTC
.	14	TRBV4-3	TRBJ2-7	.	CASSQDPGTEEQYF	TGCGCCAGCAGCCAAGATCCCGGAACCGAAGAGCAGTACTTC
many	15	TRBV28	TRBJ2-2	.	CASNPSRDLTGELFF	TGTGCCAGCAACCCCTCGCGGGATCTGACCGGGGAGCTGTTTTTT
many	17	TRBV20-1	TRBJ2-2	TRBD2	CSAREVSGATNTGELFF	TGCAGTGCTAGGGAAGTTAGCGGGGCTACGAACACCGGGGAGCTGTTTTTT
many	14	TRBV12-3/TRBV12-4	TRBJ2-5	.	CASSPGLAQETQYF	TGTGCCAGCAGCCCCGGACTCGCTCAAGAGACCCAGTACTTC
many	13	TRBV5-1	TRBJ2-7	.	CASSSQTEGEQYF	TGCGCCAGCAGCTCCCAGACGGAAGGGGAGCAGTACTTC
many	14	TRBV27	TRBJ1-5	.	CASSQQGNNQPQHF	TGTGCCAGCAGTCAGCAGGGTAACAATCAGCCCCAGCATTTT
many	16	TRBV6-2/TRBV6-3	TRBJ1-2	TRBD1	CASDLWGTGSTYGYTF	TGTGCCAGCGATTTGTGGGGGACAGGGTCTACCTATGGCTACACCTTC
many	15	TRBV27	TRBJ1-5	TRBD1	CASSLSRTGVQPQHF	TGTGCCAGCAGTTTATCCCGGACAGGGGTTCAGCCCCAGCATTTT
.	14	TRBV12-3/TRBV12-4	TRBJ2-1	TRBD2	CASSLSSGPNEQFF	TGTGCCAGCAGTTTGTCTAGCGGCCCGAATGAGCAGTTCTTC
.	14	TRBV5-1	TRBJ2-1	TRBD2	CASNPGTNDNEQFF	TGCGCCAGCAACCCCGGGACTAACGACAATGAGCAGTTCTTC
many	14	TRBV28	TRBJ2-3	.	CASSSSGSTDTQYF	TGTGCCAGCAGTAGCAGCGGGAGCACAGATACGCAGTATTTT
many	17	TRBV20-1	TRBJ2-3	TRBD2	CSARGLAGGPSTDTQYF	TGCAGTGCTAGAGGACTAGCGGGAGGGCCTAGCACAGATACGCAGTATTTT
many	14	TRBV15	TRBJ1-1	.	CATSTGVLNTEAFF	TGTGCCACCAGCACAGGGGTCCTGAACACTGAAGCTTTCTTT
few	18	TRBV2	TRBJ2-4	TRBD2	CASSEALAGGPNKNTQYF	TGTGCCAGCAGTGAGGCTTTGGCGGGAGGGCCCAACAAAAACACTCAGTACTTC
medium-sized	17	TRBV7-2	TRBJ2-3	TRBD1	CASSSSTGTGGADTQYF	TGTGCCAGCAGTTCCTCAACCGGGACAGGGGGTGCAGATACGCAGTATTTT
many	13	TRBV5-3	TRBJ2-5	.	CASSWDTQDTQYF	TGTGCCAGCTCTTGGGACACCCAAGACACCCAGTACTTT
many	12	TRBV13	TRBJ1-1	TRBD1	CASSQGQPEAFF	TGTGCCAGCAGCCAGGGACAGCCTGAAGCTTTCTTT
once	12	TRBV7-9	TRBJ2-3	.	CASQFLPDTQYF	TGTGCCAGCCAATTTCTACCCGATACGCAGTATTTT
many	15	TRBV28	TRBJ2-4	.	CASSPITLSEDIQYF	TGTGCCAGCAGTCCCATTACTCTATCCGAGGACATTCAGTACTTC
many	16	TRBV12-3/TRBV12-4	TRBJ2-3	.	CASSPSYFGVTDTQYF	TGTGCCAGCAGCCCCAGCTACTTTGGGGTCACAGATACGCAGTATTTT
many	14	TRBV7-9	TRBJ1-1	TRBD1	CASSLGQGDTEAFF	TGTGCCAGCAGCTTAGGACAGGGGGATACTGAAGCTTTCTTT
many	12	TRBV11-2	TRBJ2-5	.	CASSLVLETQYF	TGTGCCAGCAGCTTAGTTCTGGAGACCCAGTACTTC
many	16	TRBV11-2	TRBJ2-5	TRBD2	CASSLGAGGNQETQYF	TGTGCCAGCAGCTTAGGAGCGGGGGGTAACCAAGAGACCCAGTACTTC
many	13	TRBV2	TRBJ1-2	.	CASSEEGPYGYTF	TGTGCCAGCAGTGAAGAGGGACCCTATGGCTACACCTTC
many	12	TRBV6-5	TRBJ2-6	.	CASIWGANVLTF	TGTGCCAGCATCTGGGGGGCCAACGTCCTGACTTTC
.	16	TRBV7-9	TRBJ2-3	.	CASSLESLFGTDTQYF	TGTGCCAGCAGCTTAGAGTCACTTTTTGGCACAGATACGCAGTATTTT
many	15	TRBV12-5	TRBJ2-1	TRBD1	CASFIGTVPYNEQFF	TGTGCTAGTTTCATCGGGACAGTACCCTACAATGAGCAGTTCTTC
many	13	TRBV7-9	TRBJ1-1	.	CASTNDANTEAFF	TGTGCCAGCACCAACGACGCGAACACTGAAGCTTTCTTT
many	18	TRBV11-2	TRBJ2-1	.	CASSLTRFGSNSYNEQFF	TGTGCCAGCAGCTTAACCCGCTTCGGCAGTAACAGCTACAATGAGCAGTTCTTC
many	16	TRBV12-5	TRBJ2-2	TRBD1	CASGLEDRVRAGELFF	TGTGCTAGTGGTTTGGAGGACAGGGTCCGAGCCGGGGAGCTGTTTTTT
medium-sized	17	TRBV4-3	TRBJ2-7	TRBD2	CASSQDSIGGSKYEQYF	TGCGCCAGCAGCCAAGATTCTATTGGCGGGAGTAAGTACGAGCAGTACTTC
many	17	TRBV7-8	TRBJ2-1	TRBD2	CASSPSLAGGPGDEQFF	TGTGCCAGCAGCCCATCACTAGCGGGGGGGCCGGGCGATGAGCAGTTCTTC
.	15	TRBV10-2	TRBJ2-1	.	CASSEEGGARNEQFF	TGCGCCAGCAGTGAGGAGGGGGGGGCCCGAAATGAGCAGTTCTTC
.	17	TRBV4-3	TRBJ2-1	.	CASSQDLALNLYNEQFF	TGCGCCAGCAGCCAAGATCTCGCCCTAAACCTATACAATGAGCAGTTCTTC
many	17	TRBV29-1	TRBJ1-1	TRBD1	CSVEPGTGGPGGTEAFF	TGCAGCGTGGAACCCGGGACAGGGGGCCCTGGGGGGACTGAAGCTTTCTTT
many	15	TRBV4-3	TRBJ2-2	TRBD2	CASSQAAGGTGELFF	TGCGCCAGCAGCCAAGCGGCGGGAGGGACCGGGGAGCTGTTTTTT
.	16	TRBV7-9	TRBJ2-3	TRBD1	CASSFPGQGWPDTRYF	TGTGCTAGCAGCTTTCCAGGACAGGGTTGGCCAGATACGCGGTATTTT
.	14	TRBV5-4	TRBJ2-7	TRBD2	CASSSGLAPYEQYF	TGTGCCAGCAGCTCGGGACTAGCTCCCTACGAGCAGTACTTC
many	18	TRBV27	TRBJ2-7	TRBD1	CASSAVGDRAFDPLKQYF	TGTGCCAGCAGTGCAGTGGGGGACAGGGCTTTCGACCCGCTAAAGCAGTACTTC
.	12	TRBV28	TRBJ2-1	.	CASSYRRDEQFF	TGTGCCAGCAGCTATCGACGGGATGAGCAGTTCTTC
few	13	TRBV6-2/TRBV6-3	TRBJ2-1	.	CASSYGRGNEQFF	TGTGCCAGCAGTTACGGACGTGGAAATGAGCAGTTCTTC
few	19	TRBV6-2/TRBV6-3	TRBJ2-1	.	CASSPTRAIMSPSNNVQFF	TGTGCCAGCAGTCCTACCCGTGCAATAATGAGCCCATCTAACAATGTGCAGTTCTTC
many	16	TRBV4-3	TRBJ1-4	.	CASSQGLGFDGEKLFF	TGCGCCAGCAGCCAAGGACTAGGATTTGATGGTGAAAAACTGTTTTTT
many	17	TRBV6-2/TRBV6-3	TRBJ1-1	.	CASSSTRDHSQGTEAFF	TGTGCCAGCAGTTCAACCCGGGACCACTCGCAGGGCACTGAAGCTTTCTTT
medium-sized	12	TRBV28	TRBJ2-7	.	CASRGPSYEQYF	TGTGCCAGCAGAGGGCCCAGTTACGAGCAGTACTTC
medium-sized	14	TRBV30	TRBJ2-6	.	CAWSGAAGANVLTF	TGTGCCTGGAGTGGGGCAGCGGGGGCCAACGTCCTGACTTTC
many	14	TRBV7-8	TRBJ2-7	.	CASSLGSGAYEQYF	TGTGCCAGCAGCTTAGGTTCAGGGGCCTACGAGCAGTACTTC
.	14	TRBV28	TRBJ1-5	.	CAGSSRVHNQPQHF	TGTGCCGGCAGTTCCCGGGTCCATAATCAGCCCCAGCATTTT
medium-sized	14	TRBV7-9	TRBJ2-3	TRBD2	CASSLTSGTDTQYF	TGTGCCAGCAGCTTAACTAGCGGAACAGATACGCAGTATTTT
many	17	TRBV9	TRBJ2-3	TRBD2	CASSVARLAPSTDTQYF	TGTGCCAGCAGCGTAGCTCGACTAGCGCCTAGCACAGATACGCAGTATTTT
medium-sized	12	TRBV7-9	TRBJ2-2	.	CASSPLSGELFF	TGTGCCAGCAGCCCCCTTTCCGGGGAGCTGTTTTTT
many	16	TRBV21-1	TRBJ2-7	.	CASRERGTLCSYEQYF	TGTGCCAGCAGGGAAAGAGGCACCCTATGCTCCTACGAGCAGTACTTC
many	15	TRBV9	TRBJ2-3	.	CASSAPDWGTDTQYF	TGTGCCAGCAGCGCCCCTGACTGGGGGACAGATACGCAGTATTTT
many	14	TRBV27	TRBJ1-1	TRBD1	CASSLTGANTEAFF	TGTGCCAGCAGCTTAACAGGGGCCAACACTGAAGCTTTCTTT